The 8 T cell receptor beta chains in this list originate from one sample, sequenced in a study of cytomegalovirus exposure and HLA in healthy donors. This PCR relied on a set of 60 Vbeta primers and 13 Jbeta primers. Clones were sequenced by immunoSEQ multiplex PCR, and TCRdb holds only the in-frame ones, with some missing. The data contain around 85,000 clones, just under 80% of them singletons. Input material: PBMCs. The source of these receptors is a man aged 30 to 45 in good health and CMV-seronegative.

This clone was seen just once. The J gene is TRBJ2-7, the V gene TRBV5-1, with 13 positions matching TRBD2. This CDR3 is 16 amino acids long. The junction had 8 bases not matched to a gene; V was cut back by 4 bases and J by 4 bases. The V gene's germline CDR1 is SGHRS and CDR2 YFSETQ. In nucleotides, the CDR3 is TGCGCCAGCAGCGGCCTAACTAGCGGGAGGGCTTACGAGCAGTACTTC. Amino acids: CASSGLTSGRAYEQYF.

The rearrangement uses TRBV30 and TRBJ1-1; 7 positions agree with TRBD1. With V trimmed by 2 bases and J by 0 bases, 6 bases remained unmatched. In germline, CDR1 is GTSNPN, CDR2 SVGIG (reference sequence). This CDR3 is built from 15 residues. The CDR3 DNA is TGTGCCTGGAGTTGGACAGGACCGATGAACACTGAAGCTTTCTTT. This translates into CAWSWTGPMNTEAFF.

This clone was picked up a small number of times. The J gene is TRBJ1-6, the V gene TRBV28, with D unresolved. Trimming took 2 bases from V and 7 from J, leaving 6 bases between them. Germline values: CDR1 MDHEN, CDR2 SYDVKM. The CDR3 spans 13 residues. The CDR3 DNA follows: TGTGCCAGCAGTTTACTGTCGAATTCACCCCTCCACTTT. This translates into CASSLLSNSPLHF.

V usage is TRBV6-1 and J usage is TRBJ1-2; unclear D gene. The V gene's germline CDR1 is MNHNS and CDR2 SASEGT. The CDR3 consists of 13 residues. The V and J ends lost 7 bases and 1 base respectively, with 10 bases between them. The chain's CDR3 is CASKSGRNYGYTF. In DNA, the CDR3 is TGTGCCAGCAAATCGGGTCGTAACTATGGCTACACCTTC.

The chain uses TRBV10-2 and TRBJ1-2, with 7 bases fitting TRBD1. Looked up from germline, CDR1 is WSHSY and CDR2 is SAAADI. With V trimmed by 8 bases and J by 6 bases, 3 bases remained unmatched. This CDR3 contains 11 residues. For the CDR3, the DNA is TGCGCCAGCGGGACAGCGAATGGCTACACCTTC. This codes for CASGTANGYTF.

The chain combines TRBV27 with TRBJ1-6, with 8 bases lining up with TRBD1. Germline CDR1 and CDR2: MNHEY and SMNVEV (reference sequence). There are 14 residues in the CDR3. Germline trimming cut 7 bases from V and 10 bases from J; bases unmatched to any gene: 9. The CDR3 spells CASTPQGAESPLHF. In DNA form, the CDR3 reads TGTGCCAGCACCCCGCAGGGGGCTGAATCACCCCTCCACTTT.

J is TRBJ2-7 and V is TRBV10-3; perhaps TRBD2 as D (6 bases). The ends were cut back, 8 bases at V and 9 bases at J, with 17 bases in the middle. CDR1 and CDR2 (germline): ENHRY, SYGVKD. The CDR3 runs 12 residues. CDR3 in amino acids: CAIALTRDVQYF. The CDR3 DNA sequence: TGTGCCATCGCCCTGACTAGAGACGTGCAGTACTTC.

By share, this clone ranks as medium-sized. J is TRBJ1-1 and V is TRBV25-1; D is unresolved. V lost 7 bases and J lost 11, with 17 bases in between. CDR3 size: 12 residues. CDR1 MGHDK and CDR2 SYGVNS come from the germline V gene. The CDR3 DNA is TGTGCCAGCACCCCCCCGGCGGGGAACGCTTTCTTT. Translation: CASTPPAGNAFF.